This paragraph reports one T cell receptor beta chain. Its antigen is undetermined. Use of 60 Vbeta and 13 Jbeta primers characterized the PCR. The table came from immunoSEQ multiplex PCR; TCRdb's copy has only in-frame clones and leaves some out. Among 100,000 to 150,000 clones listed, over 65% were seen once. The V and J ends lost 0 bases and 8 bases, in that order; junction bases with no gene match: 6. Germline V gene sequence: CDR1 SGHVS, CDR2 FQNEAQ. The CDR3 contains 16 residues. The sample comes from a study of cytomegalovirus exposure and HLA in healthy donors. Notes on the study in general: TCR beta V- and J-gene trimming was later associated with a missense DCLRE1C variant.

V usage is TRBV7-8 and J usage is TRBJ2-1, with TRBD1 matching over 11 bases. The sequencing sample was made of PBMCs. This receptor was identified in a man in his forties in good health and CMV-seropositive. The CDR3 loop reads CASSLAGTGGSDEQFF. CDR3 nucleotides: TGTGCCAGCAGCTTAGCTGGGACAGGGGGATCGGATGAGCAGTTCTTC.